This entry is about one T cell receptor beta chain. Its target is unknown. The data derive from a study of cytomegalovirus exposure and HLA in healthy donors. Study findings and constraints: Fewer than 200 TCR beta chains were listed as cytomegalovirus-associated.

13 Jbeta primers and 60 Vbeta primers were used for the PCR. Profiling relied on immunoSEQ multiplex PCR, and the TCRdb table lists in-frame clones only, not all of them. The table lists around 120,000 clones, around 82% of them singletons. The source of this sequence is a male donor in good health and CMV-seropositive. The sample consisted of PBMCs.

DNA of the CDR3: TGTGCCTGCCTACAGGGTTCTAGCTCCTATAATTCACCCCTCCACTTT. It is translated as CACLQGSSSYNSPLHF. The chain recombines TRBV30 with TRBJ1-6; weak D call: TRBD1 (6 bases). This CDR3 has 16 residues. Germline CDR1 GTSNPN, CDR2 SVGIG (reference sequence). Trimming took 6 bases from V and 0 from J, leaving 15 bases between them.